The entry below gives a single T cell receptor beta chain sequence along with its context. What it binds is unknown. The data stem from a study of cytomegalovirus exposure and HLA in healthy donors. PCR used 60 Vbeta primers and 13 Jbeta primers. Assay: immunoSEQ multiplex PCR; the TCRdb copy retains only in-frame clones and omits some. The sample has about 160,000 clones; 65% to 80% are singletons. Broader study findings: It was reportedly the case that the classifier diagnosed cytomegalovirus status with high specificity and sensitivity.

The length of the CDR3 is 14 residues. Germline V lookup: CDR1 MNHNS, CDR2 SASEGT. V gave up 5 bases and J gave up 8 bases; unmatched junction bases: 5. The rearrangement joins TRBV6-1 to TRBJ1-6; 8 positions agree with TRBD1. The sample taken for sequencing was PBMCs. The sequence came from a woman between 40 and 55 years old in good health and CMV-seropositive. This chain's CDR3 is CASSRQGSDSPLHF. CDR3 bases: TGTGCCAGCAGTCGACAGGGGTCTGATTCACCCCTCCACTTT.